One and the same sample provided the 11 T cell receptor beta chains below, sequenced in a study of Ad26.COV2.S vaccination and SARS-CoV-2 variants (dated by TCRdb to the early 2020s). The treatment or condition label, read with the paper, signifies: about 20 received Ad26.COV2.S at low or high dose, single or two shots; about 5 received placebo; per-sample allocation not given. For vaccine and placebo recipients, repertoires were sequenced using samples collected on day 63 after the first injection. Library generation was performed with the immunoSEQ multiplex PCR assay. TCRdb provides this immuneACCESS table in a form limited to in-frame rearrangements. Some clones are lacking; in checked studies, under half of them reflect an unresolved V gene, and why the rest are absent is not known. The sample contains around 300,000 clones, around 89% of them found a single time. Of the sample, about 6.4% falls within the top ten clones.

Sequencing was performed on peripheral blood, taken in a trial of Ad26.COV2.S vaccine versus placebo. Receptor source: a person aged 18 to 59 who received the Ad26.COV2.S COVID-19 vaccine or a placebo.

V is TRBV7-3 and J is TRBJ1-1, with D perhaps TRBD1 (5 bases). Trimming cost V 5 bases and J 11 bases, with 18 bases left between them. Germline lookup yields CDR1 SGHTA and CDR2 FQGTGA. This CDR3 region has 13 residues. The CDR3 spells CASSNSETGRAFF. For the CDR3, the DNA is TGTGCCAGCAGCAATTCCGAGACGGGGCGGGCTTTCTTT.

CDR3 amino acids: CASSLGLRGLRRAYNEQFF. The CDR3 DNA is TGCGCCAGCAGCTTGGGGTTGCGGGGGTTGAGGCGGGCTTACAATGAGCAGTTCTTC. The chain employs TRBV5-1 and TRBJ2-1; 7 bases align to TRBD2. Germline values: CDR1 SGHRS, CDR2 YFSETQ. J was trimmed by 4 bases and V by 0 bases; bases with no gene match: 16. The CDR3 runs to 19 residues. Using reference TRBV5-1 and TRBJ2-1 for the parts outside the CDR3, the full variable domain is KAGVTQTPRYLIKTRGQQVTLSCSPISGHRSVSWYQQTPGQGLQFLFEYFSETQRNKGNFPGRFSGRQFSNSRSEMNVSTLELGDSALYLCASSLGLRGLRRAYNEQFFGPGTRLTVL.

The V gene is TRBV25-1, the J gene TRBJ2-7; 7 bases are shared with TRBD1. The V and J ends lost 5 bases and 8 bases, in that order; junction bases with no gene match: 6. The germline gives CDR1 MGHDK, CDR2 SYGVNS. The CDR3 loop spans 12 amino acids. DNA of the CDR3: TGTGCCAGCAGTAAACCGGGACAGAAGCAGTACTTC. Residues: CASSKPGQKQYF.

The table lists this clone with a few counts. CDR3 sequence (DNA): TGTGCCAGCAGCCCCCGACAGGGCTCTGGAAACACCATATATTTT. This codes for CASSPRQGSGNTIYF. The chain has TRBV7-7 and TRBJ1-3; TRBD1 matches 7 bases. The length of the CDR3 is 15 residues. The V and J ends lost 5 bases and 0 bases, in that order; junction bases with no gene match: 4. The germline V gene encodes CDR1 SSHAT and CDR2 FNYEAQ (reference sequence).

The chain joins TRBV7-9 to TRBJ2-7; tentative D call: TRBD2 (6 bases). V lost 6 bases, J lost 3 bases, and 15 bases lay in between. Germline values: CDR1 SEHNR, CDR2 FQNEAQ (reference sequence). This CDR3 has 14 residues. CDR3 sequence reads: CASRPDGGVYEQYF. The CDR3 DNA reads TGTGCCAGCAGGCCGGACGGCGGGGTCTACGAGCAGTACTTC.

The V gene is TRBV12-3 or TRBV12-4, the J gene TRBJ1-1; 9 bases agree with TRBD1. J was trimmed by 7 bases and V by 11 bases; bases with no gene match: 5. The CDR3 sequence is 11 residues long. The CDR3: CAGGTGFEAFF. CDR3 coding DNA: TGTGCCGGCGGGACAGGGTTTGAAGCTTTCTTT.

The CDR3 sequence: CASSGGLEKLFF. Written as DNA, the CDR3 is TGTGCCAGCAGTGGGGGATTGGAAAAACTGTTTTTT. The gene calls are TRBV2 and TRBJ1-4; D not resolved. With 4 bases removed from V and 8 bases from J, the gap between germline ends came to 8 bases. Germline V gene lookup returns CDR1 SNHLY and CDR2 FYNNEI. The CDR3 has 12 amino acids.

This chain connects TRBV6-2 or TRBV6-3 to TRBJ2-5, with 7 bases identical to TRBD2. This CDR3 spans 15 amino acids. The germline V gene encodes CDR1 MNHEY and CDR2 SVGEGT. Germline trimming cut 2 bases from V and 5 bases from J; bases unmatched to any gene: 8. The CDR3 sequence: CASSYPGTKAETQYF. CDR3 nucleotide sequence: TGTGCCAGCAGTTACCCCGGGACTAAGGCGGAGACCCAGTACTTC.

The V call is TRBV5-1, the J call TRBJ2-1; D gene unclear. Between the trimmed V and J ends, which lost 5 bases and 8 bases, there was a span of 8 bases. CDR3 size: 11 residues. Germline assignment: CDR1 SGHRS and CDR2 YFSETQ. The CDR3 sequence: CASSQDYEQFF. CDR3 in DNA: TGCGCCAGCAGTCAAGACTATGAGCAGTTCTTC.

The CDR3 nucleotides are TGTGCCAGCAGCCCGGGACTCATAGAGCAGTACTTC. Amino acids: CASSPGLIEQYF. This rearrangement joins TRBV6-2 or TRBV6-3 to TRBJ2-7; possibly TRBD2 for D (6 bases). The V gene's germline CDR1 is MNHEY and CDR2 SVGEGT. Trimming stripped 6 bases from V and 7 bases from J, with 13 bases between. The CDR3 extends over 12 amino acids.

The chain carries TRBV5-1 and TRBJ2-5; 7 bases match TRBD1. CDR1 is SGHRS, CDR2 YFSETQ, per germline. The CDR3 loop spans 14 amino acids. Trimming took 4 bases from V and 2 from J; bases not matched to a gene: 5. CDR3 sequence reads: CASSARTGQETQYF. The DNA for the CDR3 is TGCGCCAGCAGCGCCAGGACAGGACAAGAGACCCAGTACTTC.